This T cell receptor beta chain was captured in a study of T-cell reconstitution after alpha-beta-depleted transplantation in children. During its preparation, the TCRbeta library received unique molecular identifiers. TCRdb reanalysed the PCR reads using MiXCR and keeps one entry per CDR3 protein. The sample consists of around 200,000 distinct CDR3 sequences, more than 15% of them appearing once. This clonotype was counted a few times. Antigen unknown. Study-wide points: T-cell counts and diversity were attributed mostly to newly produced T cells one year after transplant. In some patients, recipient T cells and intrathymic progenitors surviving conditioning explained high day-60 diversity.

The sequencing here drew on PBMCs, mostly from graft donor cells, taken 360 days after TCRalphabeta/CD19-depleted stem cell transplant. The source of this sequence is a male patient under 10 years old who had a stem cell transplant for acute lymphoblastic leukemia, so the T cells may come from the graft donor.

Here the CDR3 reads CASSQDRLNTGELFF. CDR3 bases: TGCGCCAGCAGCCAAGACAGATTGAACACCGGGGAGCTGTTTTTT. The chain uses TRBV4-3 and TRBJ2-2; no firm D call. V was shortened by 0 bases and J by 1 base, with 6 bases between the two germline ends. Germline V gene data show CDR1 as LGHNA and CDR2 as YSLEER. The CDR3 covers 15 residues.